These T cell receptor beta chains were read from a single sample in a study of cytomegalovirus exposure and HLA in healthy donors. Repertoires were generated with immunoSEQ multiplex PCR, while TCRdb's copy carries only in-frame clones and drops some. The table includes under 200,000 clones, roughly 74% detected once. Sequencing used PBMCs. Receptors originate from a male donor in good health and CMV-seronegative. CDR3s include the opening cysteine and the closing phenylalanine or tryptophan. Part of the rows lack a size; the others show once, few, many or a class for expanded clones.

j_call clone_size v_call cdr3_aa
TRBJ2-2 few TRBV19 CASSKLAGATSTGELFF
TRBJ2-7 . TRBV9 CASSGAMAYEQYF
TRBJ2-7 many TRBV7-8 CASSPYLAGGPYEQYF
TRBJ1-1 . TRBV5-3 CARSPSEFCNTEAFF
TRBJ1-1 . TRBV6-1 CASSGRTGAFF
TRBJ2-2 many TRBV6-4 CASSEVSGSVTGELFF
TRBJ1-2 . TRBV6-1 CASSEIDRGGGYTF
TRBJ1-5 . TRBV7-8 CASSSIGGFQPQHF
TRBJ1-5 . TRBV5-8 CASRWTVSNQPQHF
TRBJ1-5 . TRBV27 CASSPTRQGINQPQHF
TRBJ2-7 . TRBV30 CAWGPPWGREQYF
TRBJ1-6 . TRBV19 CASKRGPGGSPLHF
TRBJ2-3 . TRBV7-9 CASSSLAFGVGTDTQYF
TRBJ2-3 few TRBV5-6 CASSLASGGRTDTQYF
TRBJ2-7 . TRBV19 CASSTPTTGWGYEQYF
TRBJ1-3 . TRBV19 CASIPRQDSSGNTIYF
TRBJ2-7 once TRBV18 CASSPLERSTSYEQYF
TRBJ2-5 few TRBV5-4 CASSLGQGGETQYF
TRBJ1-1 . TRBV6-5 CASSYSTGTEAFF
TRBJ2-5 once TRBV5-1 CASSGETSGGAGETQYF
TRBJ2-2 . TRBV5-1 CASSRTQGAHTGELFF
TRBJ2-7 once TRBV30 CAMDRGPYEQYF
TRBJ1-5 . TRBV19 CASSMSSNQPQHF
TRBJ1-1 . TRBV27 CASRTRDRGRNTEAFF
TRBJ1-1 few TRBV7-3 CASSSPGQQEAFF
TRBJ2-7 . TRBV7-9 CSSSLELRGYEQYF
TRBJ2-1 many TRBV4-1 CASRSGWTSGGAANNEQFF
TRBJ2-7 few TRBV5-1 CASSTSDYEQYF
TRBJ2-5 . TRBV5-1 CASSSGGVQETQYF
TRBJ2-1 . TRBV28 CASVPTHYNEQFF
TRBJ1-2 few TRBV5-1 CASSLARGWDYGYTF
TRBJ1-2 . TRBV19 CASTTPATGDYGYTF
TRBJ1-6 . TRBV27 CASSPTTASPLHF
TRBJ2-1 . TRBV2 CASSGDAGAVNEQFF
TRBJ2-7 few TRBV27 CASSFSQGGYEQYF
TRBJ1-3 . TRBV30 CACRGMENTIYF
TRBJ1-6 once TRBV6-1 CASSSPGSYNSPLHF
TRBJ2-7 . TRBV6-5 CASTNMAEGASGQYF
TRBJ2-3 . TRBV4-1 CASSQGPRTDTQYF
TRBJ2-7 once TRBV7-9 CASSVAQTGVYEQYF